This T cell receptor (beta chain) comes out of a study of identical twins. A few counts support this clonotype. Its antigen is not identified. Findings and caveats of the study: Models came in too low on out-of-frame TCR alpha sharing in monozygotic twins.

A universal primer site came from template switching; cDNA carried unique molecular identifiers. TCRdb reprocessed the 5' RACE reads via MiXCR and lists one record per CDR3 protein. The sample records about 470,000 distinct CDR3 sequences, roughly 26% being singletons. Germline V lookup: CDR1 LGHDT, CDR2 YNNKEL (reference sequence). The CDR3 extends over 12 amino acids. The J segment lost 10 bases and the V segment lost 1 base, leaving 2 bases of the junction unmatched. This sample was shared with a second study, whose subject was T cells expressing NK-cell markers. This second study says: What restricted sorting to alpha-beta TCR T cells in several experiments was an anti-gamma-delta TCR antibody. NKG2C+ dominant clonotype frequencies in more than 5 donors were about 1.0-7.5% of CD8+ T cells.

V is TRBV3-1 and J is TRBJ1-1, with TRBD1 matching 8 bases. This clonotype was obtained from a woman between 18 and 30 years old in good health. Material: CD4+ T cells sorted from blood. CDR3 bases: TGTGCCAGCAGCCAAGGGACAGGGTCAGCTTTCTTT. Translation: CASSQGTGSAFF.